This T cell receptor (beta chain) stems from a study of T cell responses to AZD1222 COVID-19 vaccine. General study results and limits: The reported proportion of spike-specific TCRs targeting unmutated variant regions was nearly half. Donors were chiefly white British, with a greater number of females, and clonal diversity was perhaps underestimated.

The CDR3 has 16 residues. CDR1 and CDR2 from the germline V gene are MDHEN and SYDVKM. With 6 bases removed from V and 0 bases from J, the gap between germline ends came to 15 bases. On this clone: What it binds is unknown.

Here immunoSEQ multiplex PCR was the method, and the copy in TCRdb shows in-frame clones only, minus some. Among 90,000 to 100,000 clones listed, around nine tenths were seen once. This sequence was found in an adult who received the AZD1222 COVID-19 vaccine. Sequenced here: peripheral blood, sampled 28 days after the second AZD1222 dose. The rearrangement joins TRBV28 to TRBJ1-3; D gene unclear. The CDR3 coding sequence is TGTGCCAGCAGCCCCGCCGGACTTCGCTCTGGAAACACCATATATTTT. Translated: CASSPAGLRSGNTIYF.